Each of the 27 T cell receptor beta chains below was sequenced from the same sample in a study of T-cell reconstitution after alpha-beta-depleted transplantation in children. The authors prepared the TCRbeta library with unique molecular identifiers. TCRdb used MiXCR to reprocess the PCR reads, holding one entry per CDR3 protein. The table includes over 150,000 distinct CDR3 sequences, around 10% detected once. This material consisted of PBMCs, taken before TCRalphabeta/CD19-depleted stem cell transplant. These TCRs come from a boy aged 2 to 10 with acute myeloid leukemia, due to receive a stem cell transplant.

This clonotype was picked up many times. This CDR3 reads CASSLQGYGYTF. DNA of the CDR3: TGTGCCAGCAGTTTACAGGGCTATGGCTACACCTTC. The chain joins TRBV12-3 or TRBV12-4 to TRBJ1-2, with a possible D match to TRBD1 (5 bases). Trimming pared 2 bases from V and 4 bases from J, leaving 5 bases between. The CDR3 has 12 residues.

There are many counts of this clonotype. This chain joins TRBV7-6 and TRBJ2-2; a weak D match, TRBD1 (5 bases). Between the trimmed V and J ends, which lost 4 bases and 3 bases, there was a span of 9 bases. Per germline, CDR1 SGHVS and CDR2 FNYEAQ. The CDR3 is made up of 14 amino acids. CDR3 sequence reads: CASSSTRDTGELFF. The CDR3 DNA reads as TGTGCCAGCAGCTCAACCAGGGACACCGGGGAGCTGTTTTTT.

There are many counts of this clonotype. V is TRBV5-1 and J is TRBJ2-1; D might be TRBD2 (6 bases). V was pared by 4 bases and J by 7 bases, with 9 bases between. Germline values: CDR1 SGHRS, CDR2 YFSETQ. The CDR3 runs 12 residues. CDR3 nucleotide sequence: TGCGCCAGCAGCCCGGAGGGTAATGAGCAGTTCTTC. This translates into CASSPEGNEQFF.

A remark on this clonotype: Mismatch with germline at one junction end may stem from a read error. The V gene is TRBV30, the J gene TRBJ2-7; tentative D call: TRBD1 (6 bases). CDR3 size: 13 residues. Germline V gene data show CDR1 as GTSNPN and CDR2 as SVGIG (reference sequence). CDR3 sequence (DNA): TGTGTCTGGAATCCGACAGGCTCCTACGAGCAGTACTTC. Translating gives CVWNPTGSYEQYF.

This clonotype was counted only a few times. The chain recombines TRBV29-1 with TRBJ2-7; TRBD1 matches at 8 bases. The CDR3 consists of 12 residues. Germline loops: CDR1 SQVTM, CDR2 ANQGSEA. Trimming took 7 bases from V and 4 from J; bases not matched to a gene: 6. This CDR3 is CSARTGFYEQYF. Written as DNA, the CDR3 is TGCAGCGCCCGGACAGGGTTTTACGAGCAGTACTTC.

This clonotype was detected many times. The chain has TRBV14 and TRBJ2-7; D tentatively reads TRBD1 or TRBD2 (5 bases each). Germline values: CDR1 SGHDN, CDR2 FVKESK. The V end was cut by 1 base, the J end by 6 bases, with 13 bases between. The CDR3 extends over 14 amino acids. This CDR3 is CASSQASWGREQYF. The CDR3 DNA reads as TGTGCCAGCAGCCAAGCCTCATGGGGACGCGAGCAGTACTTC.

By its share, this clonotype is medium-sized (0.01 to 0.1%). The CDR3 DNA sequence: TGCAGTGCTATTCCTAGCGGGAGGGCCAACGAGCAGTACTTC. Translating it yields CSAIPSGRANEQYF. The gene calls are TRBV20-1 and TRBJ2-7, with 12 bases identical to TRBD2. This CDR3 region has 14 residues. The germline V gene has CDR1 DFQATT and CDR2 SNEGSKA (reference sequence). V dropped 4 bases and J dropped 5; count of bases not matched to a gene: 6.

This clonotype was detected many times. The V and J genes are TRBV5-1 and TRBJ2-7; D is perhaps TRBD1 or TRBD2 (5 bases each). CDR1 is SGHRS and CDR2 is YFSETQ in the germline V gene. The CDR3 spans 16 residues. V gave up 0 bases and J gave up 2 bases, with 15 bases separating them. The CDR3 DNA sequence: TGCGCCAGCAGCTTGGAAGTGGGGGAGCGAGCCTACGAGCAGTACGTC. This encodes CASSLEVGERAYEQYV.

This clonotype was seen repeatedly, ten times or more. J is TRBJ1-2 and V is TRBV27, with TRBD1 matching 9 bases. The CDR3 is 16 residues long. Germline values: CDR1 MNHEY, CDR2 SMNVEV (reference sequence). V shed 3 bases, J shed 9 bases, and the junction held 14 bases outside the gene matches. CDR3 amino acids: CASSLVLQGAFRRYTF. The CDR3, as DNA: TGTGCCAGCAGTTTGGTCTTACAGGGGGCCTTCCGTCGCTACACCTTC.

This clonotype was picked up many times. This chain connects TRBV3-1 to TRBJ1-1, with D possibly TRBD1 on 5 matching bases. V lost 4 bases, J lost 4 bases, and 7 bases lay in between. The germline V gene encodes CDR1 LGHDT and CDR2 YNNKEL (reference sequence). CDR3 length: 12 residues. CDR3 nucleotide sequence: TGTGCCAGCAGCCCAGGGATCACTGAAGCTTTCTTT. Translated: CASSPGITEAFF.

This clonotype was seen more than once but under ten times. The chain employs TRBV28 and TRBJ1-1; weak D call: TRBD1 (5 bases). CDR3 length equals 13 residues. Between the trimmed V and J ends, which lost 6 bases and 5 bases, there was a span of 13 bases. CDR1 is MDHEN, CDR2 SYDVKM, per germline. DNA of the CDR3: TGTGCCAGCAGGATTCCCGGGGGGACTGAAGCTTTCTTT. It encodes CASRIPGGTEAFF.

Many counts were recorded for this clonotype. The chain links TRBV5-1 to TRBJ1-1, with D perhaps TRBD1 (6 bases). Germline V lookup: CDR1 SGHRS, CDR2 YFSETQ. The CDR3 sequence is 14 residues long. V dropped 2 bases and J dropped 1 base, with 9 bases sitting between them. The CDR3 DNA sequence: TGCGCCAGCAGCTTCAGGACAGAGAACACTGAAGCTTTCTTT. It translates to CASSFRTENTEAFF.

This clonotype appeared many times. DNA for the CDR3: TGCAGTGCTAGGGAGCGGGGGGCTTACGAGCAGTACGTC. Translated, it gives CSARERGAYEQYV. The gene calls are TRBV20-1 and TRBJ2-7; 9 bases are shared with TRBD2. Trimming took 3 bases from V and 4 from J; bases not matched to a gene: 4. The germline CDR1 and CDR2 sequences are DFQATT and SNEGSKA (reference sequence). The CDR3 runs 13 residues.

This chain uses TRBV12-5 with TRBJ1-1; D is unclear. The CDR3 runs 17 residues. V lost 2 bases and J lost 0, with 16 bases in between. Germline V gene data show CDR1 as LGHNT and CDR2 as FRNRAP. CDR3: CASGLPPTGKLNTEAFF. The CDR3 bases are TGTGCTAGTGGTTTGCCTCCTACGGGAAAATTGAACACTGAAGCTTTCTTT.

The J gene is TRBJ2-5, the V gene TRBV6-1; tentatively, D is TRBD1 (6 bases). Between the trimmed V and J ends, which lost 3 bases and 4 bases, there was a span of 9 bases. Germline V gene data show CDR1 as MNHNS and CDR2 as SASEGT. The CDR3 totals 13 residues. The CDR3 DNA follows: TGTGCCAGCAGTGACATGGGGGCAGAGACCCAGTACTTC. Its protein product is CASSDMGAETQYF.

In its sample, this clonotype was seen many times. Here the CDR3 reads CSASGSQNQPQHF. In DNA, the CDR3 is TGCAGTGCTAGCGGCAGCCAAAATCAGCCCCAGCATTTT. The chain links TRBV20-1 to TRBJ1-5; D is uncertain. Between the trimmed V and J ends, which lost 3 bases and 4 bases, there was a span of 10 bases. The CDR3 extends over 13 amino acids. Germline CDR1 DFQATT, CDR2 SNEGSKA (reference sequence).

This clonotype was recorded many times. This could be a read error, since a much larger clone is one nucleotide away. CDR3 residues: CASIQQSSGSNTGELFF. In DNA form, the CDR3 reads TGTGCCAGCATCCAACAATCTAGCGGATCGAACACCGGGGAGCTGTTTTTT. This sequence joins TRBV4-2 and TRBJ2-2, with 7 bases aligning to TRBD2. The CDR3 is made up of 17 amino acids. The germline V gene has CDR1 LGHNA and CDR2 YNFKEQ.

This clonotype was seen ten or more times. This rearrangement joins TRBV5-6 to TRBJ1-6, with TRBD1 matching 10 bases. The trim removed 4 bases at V and 10 bases at J, leaving 5 bases unmatched. In germline, CDR1 is SGHDT, CDR2 YYEEEE. The CDR3 runs 14 residues. For the CDR3, the DNA is TGTGCCAGCAGCAGCCGGGACAGGGGCTCACCCCTCCACTTT. This encodes CASSSRDRGSPLHF. The full variable domain, completed using reference TRBV5-6 and TRBJ1-6, is DAGVTQSPTHLIKTRGQQVTLRCSPKSGHDTVSWYQQALGQGPQFIFQYYEEEERQRGNFPDRFSGHQFPNYSSELNVNALLLGDSALYLCASSSRDRGSPLHFGNGTRLTVT.

This clonotype was found many times. The chain joins TRBV4-2 to TRBJ1-2; D is perhaps TRBD1 (5 bases). Trimming removed 0 bases at V and 0 bases at J, with 8 bases between. CDR3 length: 15 amino acids. Per germline, CDR1 LGHNA and CDR2 YNFKEQ. The CDR3 sequence: CASSQDGGANYGYTF. Written as DNA, the CDR3 is TGTGCCAGCAGCCAAGATGGGGGGGCTAACTATGGCTACACCTTC.

This clonotype was counted ten times or more. The chain links TRBV6-1 to TRBJ2-1, with TRBD2 matching 7 bases. The CDR3 has 16 residues. V lost 8 bases to trimming and J lost 0 bases; unmatched junction nucleotides: 10. CDR1 is MNHNS and CDR2 is SASEGT in the germline V gene. The CDR3 DNA sequence: TGTGCCAGCGGGACGGAAGCGGGAAGCTCCTACAATGAGCAGTTCTTC. It specifies CASGTEAGSSYNEQFF.

The table lists this clonotype with a count of one. The gene calls are TRBV2 and TRBJ2-7; D may be TRBD2 (5 bases). Germline assignment: CDR1 SNHLY and CDR2 FYNNEI. The germline V and J ends were trimmed by 4 bases and 9 bases, with 10 bases remaining between them. This CDR3 spans 11 amino acids. CDR3: CASSAGGMQYF. The CDR3 coding sequence is TGTGCCAGCAGTGCCGGAGGAATGCAGTACTTC.

This clonotype was seen ten or more times. The gene calls are TRBV4-1 and TRBJ2-7, with a possible D match to TRBD2 (6 bases). Germline loops: CDR1 MGHRA, CDR2 YSYEKL. This CDR3 has 15 residues. V was clipped by 2 bases and J by 2 bases, with 13 bases between them. CDR3 bases: TGCGCCAGCAGCCAACGGGAGAAAGAAACCTACGAGCAGTACTTC. Protein product: CASSQREKETYEQYF.

This clonotype was detected ten times or more. The chain uses TRBV27 and TRBJ2-1; the D is unclear. The CDR3 has 15 residues. The V end was cut by 2 bases, the J end by 0 bases, with 8 bases between. CDR1 and CDR2 (germline): MNHEY, SMNVEV (reference sequence). CDR3 sequence: CASSLGRTSYNEQFF. CDR3 nucleotide sequence: TGTGCCAGCAGTTTAGGACGGACCTCCTACAATGAGCAGTTCTTC.

This clonotype has a count of ten or more. The chain has TRBV29-1 and TRBJ1-4, with a possible D match to TRBD1 (5 bases). The CDR3 extends over 13 amino acids. The V and J ends lost 4 bases and 8 bases respectively, with 14 bases between them. Germline V lookup: CDR1 SQVTM, CDR2 ANQGSEA. The CDR3 DNA follows: TGCAGCGTTGCCCGGGGCCTCCAAGAAAAACTGTTTTTT. Its translation is CSVARGLQEKLFF.

At least ten counts were recorded for this clonotype. V usage is TRBV29-1 and J usage is TRBJ2-1; 7 bases align to TRBD2. V lost 5 bases to trimming and J lost 5 bases; unmatched junction nucleotides: 6. Per the germline V gene, CDR1 is SQVTM and CDR2 is ANQGSEA. The CDR3 totals 13 residues. The CDR3 region is CSVLGRENNEQFF. The CDR3 region has the DNA TGCAGCGTTCTCGGGCGGGAGAACAATGAGCAGTTCTTC.

This clonotype was seen repeatedly, ten times or more. The chain couples TRBV5-1 to TRBJ2-7; D is tentatively TRBD1 or TRBD2 (6 bases each). The germline V gene has CDR1 SGHRS and CDR2 YFSETQ. V gave up 4 bases and J gave up 2 bases, with 16 bases separating them. The CDR3 runs 15 residues. CDR3 region: CASSPGDTRAYEQYF. The CDR3 bases are TGCGCCAGCAGCCCGGGGGACACTAGGGCCTACGAGCAGTACTTC.

This clonotype was observed at least ten times. The chain recombines TRBV3-1 with TRBJ1-1; 8 bases agree with TRBD1. V was clipped by 3 bases and J by 11 bases; unmatched bases: 5. CDR1 and CDR2 from the germline V gene are LGHDT and YNNKEL (reference sequence). This CDR3 is 12 amino acids long. CDR3 amino acids: CASSHSDRAAFF. DNA for the CDR3: TGTGCCAGCAGCCATTCGGACAGGGCGGCTTTCTTT.